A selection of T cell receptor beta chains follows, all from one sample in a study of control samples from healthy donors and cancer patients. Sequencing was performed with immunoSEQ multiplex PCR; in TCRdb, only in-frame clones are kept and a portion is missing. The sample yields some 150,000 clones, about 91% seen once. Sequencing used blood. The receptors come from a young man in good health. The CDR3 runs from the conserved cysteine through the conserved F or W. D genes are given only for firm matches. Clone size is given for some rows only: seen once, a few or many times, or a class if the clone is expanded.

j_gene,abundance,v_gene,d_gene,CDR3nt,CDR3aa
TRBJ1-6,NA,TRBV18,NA,TGTGCCAGCTCACAGAGGGAGGGAATTAATTCACCCCTCCACTTT,CASSQREGINSPLHF
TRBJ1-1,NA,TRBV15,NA,TGTGCCACCAGCAGAGATATAGGAGTTACTGAAGCTTTCTTT,CATSRDIGVTEAFF
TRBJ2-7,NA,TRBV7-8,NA,TGTGCCAGCAGCTTAGTGGAACACGAGCAGTACTTC,CASSLVEHEQYF
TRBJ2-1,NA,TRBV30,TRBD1,TGTGCCTGGGAGCTACAGGGGGCATACAATGAGCAGTTCTTC,CAWELQGAYNEQFF
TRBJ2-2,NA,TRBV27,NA,TGTGCCAGCAGTTTATCGGGGGGCACCGGGGAGCTGTTTTTT,CASSLSGGTGELFF
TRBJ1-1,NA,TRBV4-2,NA,TGTGCCAGCAGCCAGACTACAGGTTTGAACACTGAAGCTTTCTTT,CASSQTTGLNTEAFF
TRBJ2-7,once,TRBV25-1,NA,TGTGCCAGCAGTTACCCGGGGTACGAGCAGTACTTC,CASSYPGYEQYF
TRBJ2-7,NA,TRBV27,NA,TGTGCCAGCAGTATACAAGGGTCCTACGAGCAGTACTTC,CASSIQGSYEQYF
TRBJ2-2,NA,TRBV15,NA,TGTGCCACCAGCAGGGACAGCACGAACACCGGGGAGCTGTTTTTT,CATSRDSTNTGELFF
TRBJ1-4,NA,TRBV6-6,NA,TGTGCCAGCACCCGCAGAAGGGATGAAAAACTGTTTTTT,CASTRRRDEKLFF
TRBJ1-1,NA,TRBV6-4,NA,TGTGCCAGCAGCCCCACAGGGAACACTGAAGCTTTCTTT,CASSPTGNTEAFF
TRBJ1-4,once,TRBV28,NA,TGTGCCAGCAGTCCACGAACGGGACCACGAAATGAAAAACTGTTTTTT,CASSPRTGPRNEKLFF
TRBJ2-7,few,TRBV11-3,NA,TGTGCCAGCAGCTACGCGGGACTCACCTACGAGCAGTACTTC,CASSYAGLTYEQYF
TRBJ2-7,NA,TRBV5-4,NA,TGTGCCAGCAGCTTCGGACGCCGTGGGTCTAACTACGAGCAGTACTTC,CASSFGRRGSNYEQYF
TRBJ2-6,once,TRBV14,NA,TGTGCCAGCAGCCAACTACAGGGTTCTGGGGCCAACGTCCTGACTTTC,CASSQLQGSGANVLTF
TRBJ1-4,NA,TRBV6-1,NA,TGTGCCAGCAGTGAACTAGCAACTAATGAAAAACTGTTTTTT,CASSELATNEKLFF
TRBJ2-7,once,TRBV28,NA,TGTGCCAGCAGTTTACCAGGGGCGCGCTACGAGCAGTACTTC,CASSLPGARYEQYF
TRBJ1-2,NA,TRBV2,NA,TGTGCCAGCAGTGTCGAGGACTATGGCTACACCTTC,CASSVEDYGYTF
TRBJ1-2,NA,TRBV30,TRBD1,TGTGCCTGCACAGGGGGCTGGGGCTACACCTTC,CACTGGWGYTF
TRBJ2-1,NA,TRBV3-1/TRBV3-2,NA,TGTGCCAGCAGCCAAGATACAGTGATTGATGAGCAGTTCTTC,CASSQDTVIDEQFF
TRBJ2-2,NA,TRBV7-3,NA,TGTGCCAGCAGCTTATACTCCGGCGGGGAGCTGTTTTTT,CASSLYSGGELFF
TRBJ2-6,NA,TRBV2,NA,TGTGCCAGCAGTGAAGAAGGCTTTGGCAACGTCCTGACTTTC,CASSEEGFGNVLTF
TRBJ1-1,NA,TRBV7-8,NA,TGTGCCAGCAGCCCCATTGTGAACACTGAAGCTTTCTTT,CASSPIVNTEAFF
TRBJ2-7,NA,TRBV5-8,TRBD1,TGTGCCAGCAGCCGAGGACAGGGGATCTACGAGCAGTACTTC,CASSRGQGIYEQYF
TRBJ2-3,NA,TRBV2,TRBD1,TGTGCCAGCAGTCCCGACAGGGGGCGGGGAACAGATACGCAGTATTTT,CASSPDRGRGTDTQYF
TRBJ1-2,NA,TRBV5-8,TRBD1,TGTGCCAGCAGCTGGGGGAGCAGGGGGAAAGGCTACACCTTC,CASSWGSRGKGYTF
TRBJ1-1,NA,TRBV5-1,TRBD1,TGCGCCAGCAGCAGGGGGACAGGGTGGGACACTGAAGCTTTCTTT,CASSRGTGWDTEAFF
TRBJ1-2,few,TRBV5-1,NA,TGCGCCAGCAGCTTGAGGGCAGGGGAGAGCAAAGGCTACACCTTC,CASSLRAGESKGYTF
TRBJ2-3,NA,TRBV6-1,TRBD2,TGTGCCAGCAGTGAATGGGGCGGGGGAGATACGCAGTATTTT,CASSEWGGGDTQYF
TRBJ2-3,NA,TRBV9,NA,TGTGCCAGCAGTGAAACAGATACGCAGTATTTT,CASSETDTQYF
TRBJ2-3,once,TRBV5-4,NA,TGTGCCAGCAGCATAAGGGGAGATACGCAGTATTTT,CASSIRGDTQYF